These T cell receptor beta chains were read from a single sample in a study of technical replicates of blood from a few donors. Clones were sequenced by immunoSEQ multiplex PCR, and TCRdb holds only the in-frame ones, with some missing. The sample has about 84,000 clones, 93% seen once. Sequenced input: T cells isolated from PBMCs. These TCRs come from a human donor in good health. The CDR3 runs from the conserved cysteine through the conserved F or W. Each record gives: J gene, V gene, CDR3 protein.

j_gene: TRBJ2-1; v_gene: TRBV30; CDR3aa: CAWSVRDRFNNEQFF
j_gene: TRBJ2-2; v_gene: TRBV5-4; CDR3aa: CASSLDQGNTGELFF
j_gene: TRBJ1-5; v_gene: TRBV28; CDR3aa: CASSRGQGRLPPQHF
j_gene: TRBJ2-7; v_gene: TRBV15; CDR3aa: CATSTSGGYEQYF
j_gene: TRBJ1-2; v_gene: TRBV10-3; CDR3aa: CAISPDRNYGYTF
j_gene: TRBJ2-3; v_gene: TRBV11-2; CDR3aa: CASGASPPDTQYF
j_gene: TRBJ2-2; v_gene: TRBV7-2; CDR3aa: CASSKGLAGTGELFF
j_gene: TRBJ1-2; v_gene: TRBV11-2; CDR3aa: CASSSGSNYGYTF
j_gene: TRBJ1-5; v_gene: TRBV19; CDR3aa: CASSMGTTNNQPQHF
j_gene: TRBJ2-2; v_gene: TRBV5-1; CDR3aa: CASSSPGQRTLNTGELFF
j_gene: TRBJ2-5; v_gene: TRBV27; CDR3aa: CASSLSRGRETQYF
j_gene: TRBJ1-2; v_gene: TRBV6-1; CDR3aa: CASSERAGDGYTF
j_gene: TRBJ2-2; v_gene: TRBV4-1; CDR3aa: CASSQKGQGTTGELFF
j_gene: TRBJ2-5; v_gene: TRBV7-2; CDR3aa: CASSRTGIGETQYF
j_gene: TRBJ2-5; v_gene: TRBV21-1; CDR3aa: CASSKGKRGGLRETQYF
j_gene: TRBJ1-4; v_gene: TRBV15; CDR3aa: CATSRGRQGREKLFF
j_gene: TRBJ2-1; v_gene: TRBV7-9; CDR3aa: CASRYALTDPSYNEQFF
j_gene: TRBJ2-7; v_gene: TRBV10-3; CDR3aa: CAISPTSGGPEMNEQYF
j_gene: TRBJ2-7; v_gene: TRBV29-1; CDR3aa: CSAVTSGKGYEQYF
j_gene: TRBJ2-1; v_gene: TRBV28; CDR3aa: CASLTSGRAGEQFF
j_gene: TRBJ1-1; v_gene: TRBV2; CDR3aa: CASIGYEAFF
j_gene: TRBJ1-1; v_gene: TRBV6-1; CDR3aa: CASTVRGEAVEAFF
j_gene: TRBJ1-1; v_gene: TRBV29-1; CDR3aa: CSVVRVIRTEAFF
j_gene: TRBJ1-4; v_gene: TRBV30; CDR3aa: CAWTPGDRDINEKLFF
j_gene: TRBJ1-5; v_gene: TRBV6-1; CDR3aa: CASSVPNRGNQPQHF
j_gene: TRBJ1-2; v_gene: TRBV12-2; CDR3aa: CASRFRGTGLGSGYTF
j_gene: TRBJ2-7; v_gene: TRBV13; CDR3aa: CASSSSSAEYEQYF
j_gene: TRBJ1-1; v_gene: TRBV7-9; CDR3aa: CASSLTGREAFF
j_gene: TRBJ2-2; v_gene: TRBV21-1; CDR3aa: CASTTDPSDLRPGELFF
j_gene: TRBJ2-1; v_gene: TRBV27; CDR3aa: CASSPLAGGHTPYNEQFF
j_gene: TRBJ2-7; v_gene: TRBV5-1; CDR3aa: CASSVTTGGGYEQYF
j_gene: TRBJ1-1; v_gene: TRBV28; CDR3aa: CASSPGRRAFF
j_gene: TRBJ1-2; v_gene: TRBV5-1; CDR3aa: CASSLVGTETNYGYTF
j_gene: TRBJ1-6; v_gene: TRBV27; CDR3aa: CASSLFAVRQNSPLHF
j_gene: TRBJ1-2; v_gene: TRBV1; CDR3aa: CTSSPRRTGGQRGYGYTF
j_gene: TRBJ1-6; v_gene: TRBV10-3; CDR3aa: CAISDLEALHF
j_gene: TRBJ1-5; v_gene: TRBV12-5; CDR3aa: CASDFIRDRGIYSNQPQHF
j_gene: TRBJ1-2; v_gene: TRBV2; CDR3aa: CASSERGEQGYGYTF
j_gene: TRBJ1-1; v_gene: TRBV11-2; CDR3aa: CASSLDLDWDTEAFF
j_gene: TRBJ2-2; v_gene: TRBV18; CDR3aa: CASSPAGELFF
j_gene: TRBJ1-2; v_gene: TRBV4-1; CDR3aa: CASSQDLSGLGGYTF
j_gene: TRBJ1-1; v_gene: TRBV10-2; CDR3aa: CASSPRVAEAFF
j_gene: TRBJ1-5; v_gene: TRBV30; CDR3aa: CAWTRGGYSNQPQHF
j_gene: TRBJ1-1; v_gene: TRBV4-1; CDR3aa: CASSRPRDTLNTEAFF
j_gene: TRBJ2-3; v_gene: TRBV5-1; CDR3aa: CASSLQGPTDTQYF
j_gene: TRBJ1-1; v_gene: TRBV2; CDR3aa: CATSNTEAFF
j_gene: TRBJ1-2; v_gene: TRBV6-6; CDR3aa: CASSTDRANYGYTF
j_gene: TRBJ2-7; v_gene: TRBV27; CDR3aa: CASSPSHLSGRYEQYF
j_gene: TRBJ1-1; v_gene: TRBV11-3; CDR3aa: CASGLFTGDTEAFF
j_gene: TRBJ2-5; v_gene: TRBV19; CDR3aa: CASSERDGETQYF
j_gene: TRBJ2-7; v_gene: TRBV7-2; CDR3aa: CASSFLAGERYEQYF
j_gene: TRBJ2-7; v_gene: TRBV5-1; CDR3aa: CTSSERGNNYEQYF
j_gene: TRBJ2-6; v_gene: TRBV27; CDR3aa: CASSRGRITGANVLTF
j_gene: TRBJ2-1; v_gene: TRBV27; CDR3aa: CASKEGAFDNEQFF
j_gene: TRBJ1-2; v_gene: TRBV5-1; CDR3aa: CASSPAGVAAAHGYTF
j_gene: TRBJ2-3; v_gene: TRBV6-1; CDR3aa: CASSASSGGYTDTQYF
j_gene: TRBJ2-1; v_gene: TRBV1; CDR3aa: CTSSNCGTSVYNEQFF